These 16 T cell receptor beta chains were all obtained from the same sample, sequenced in a study of response to subunit inactivated influenza vaccine. One entry per CDR3 protein results from TCRdb running MiXCR on the RT-PCR reads. Of about 540,000 distinct CDR3 sequences in the sample, under 30% were seen once. These sequences were also reported in another study, on T cells expressing NK-cell markers. That paper notes: What made the TCR beta cDNA was 5'RACE template switching with UMIs.

This specimen consisted of CD4+ T cells sorted from PBMCs, obtained 11 to 12 days after vaccination. The receptors come from a man aged 50-60 years who received an inactivated influenza vaccine.

This clonotype was found a few times. The chain links TRBV7-9 to TRBJ1-3, with D perhaps TRBD1 (5 bases). CDR1 is SEHNR, CDR2 FQNEAQ, per germline (reference sequence). V dropped 4 bases and J dropped 0 bases, with 16 bases sitting between them. The CDR3 runs to 17 residues. CDR3 in amino acids: CASSSPRGPISGNTIYF. DNA of the CDR3: TGTGCCAGCAGCTCACCCCGGGGACCCATCTCTGGAAACACCATATATTTT.

This clonotype was observed a handful of times. The chain combines TRBV20-1 with TRBJ2-3, with D unclear. Trimming pared 0 bases from V and 1 base from J, leaving 11 bases between. Germline CDR1 and CDR2: DFQATT and SNEGSKA (reference sequence). The CDR3 runs to 15 residues. CDR3 bases: TGCAGTGCTAGAGATTCTCTCGCGGGCACAGATACGCAGTATTTT. Translating gives CSARDSLAGTDTQYF.

The chain joins TRBV25-1 to TRBJ2-7, with TRBD1 matching 7 bases. The germline gives CDR1 MGHDK, CDR2 SYGVNS. CDR3 size: 16 residues. The ends lost 4 bases at V and 3 bases at J; junction bases unmatched: 12. The CDR3 here is CASSAAPGTANYEQYF. CDR3 coding DNA: TGTGCCAGCAGTGCCGCCCCCGGGACAGCAAACTACGAGCAGTACTTC.

The table lists this clonotype with a few counts. CDR3 residues: CASSKTGLLDGYTF. CDR3 nucleotides: TGTGCCAGCAGCAAAACAGGGCTCTTAGATGGCTACACCTTC. The chain links TRBV7-3 to TRBJ1-2; perhaps TRBD1 as D (6 bases). Germline V gene data show CDR1 as SGHTA and CDR2 as FQGTGA. V gave up 5 bases and J gave up 6 bases, with 16 bases separating them. The CDR3 contains 14 residues.

The CDR3 bases are TGCGCCAGCAGCTTGTATACCCAGCTCAGGGTAGGTTCAGATACGCAGTATTTT. Amino acids: CASSLYTQLRVGSDTQYF. The chain uses TRBV5-1 and TRBJ2-3; a possible D gene is TRBD1 (5 bases). Trimming shortened V by 1 base and J by 4 bases, and 22 bases separated the two germline ends. Germline V gene data show CDR1 as SGHRS and CDR2 as YFSETQ. The CDR3 totals 18 residues.

This clonotype occurred many times. V and J are TRBV7-2 and TRBJ1-5, with D possibly TRBD1 on 5 matching bases. V shed 5 bases and J shed 4 bases, with 9 bases lying between them. The CDR3 is made up of 13 amino acids. The germline V gene has CDR1 SGHTA and CDR2 FQGNSA. The CDR3: CASSPEGNQPQHF. The DNA of the CDR3 is TGTGCCAGCAGCCCGGAGGGGAATCAGCCCCAGCATTTT.

The V call is TRBV7-2, the J call TRBJ2-7, with D unclear. CDR1 and CDR2 (germline): SGHTA, FQGNSA. The V gene lost 5 bases and the J gene lost 2 bases, with 13 bases spanning the gap. The CDR3 is 14 amino acids. CDR3 amino acids: CASSPSQSPYEQYF. CDR3 sequence (DNA): TGTGCCAGCAGCCCCAGTCAGTCTCCCTACGAGCAGTACTTC.

J is TRBJ1-2 and V is TRBV5-1, with D possibly being TRBD1 (6 bases). Germline values: CDR1 SGHRS, CDR2 YFSETQ. The CDR3 spans 13 residues. The ends were cut back, 2 bases at V and 5 bases at J, with 10 bases in the middle. The CDR3 nucleotides read TGCGCCAGCAGCTTCGACAGGTCATATGGCTACACCTTC. This gives the protein CASSFDRSYGYTF.

The V gene is TRBV6-2 or TRBV6-3, the J gene TRBJ2-2; possibly TRBD2 for D (6 bases). Between the trimmed V and J ends, which lost 6 bases and 5 bases, there was a span of 16 bases. Germline V gene sequence: CDR1 MNHEY, CDR2 SVGEGT. The CDR3 consists of 15 residues. The CDR3 nucleotides are TGTGCCAGCAGAAAATCGCTAGCGCAGACCGGGGAGCTGTTTTTT. Protein sequence: CASRKSLAQTGELFF.

The chain carries TRBV7-9 and TRBJ2-1; maybe TRBD1 (6 bases). V was trimmed by 1 base and J by 6 bases, leaving 16 bases between them. The CDR3 consists of 16 residues. Per the germline V gene, CDR1 is SEHNR and CDR2 is FQNEAQ (reference sequence). The CDR3, as DNA: TGTGCCAGCAGCTTAGTGGGGACACGGCTCCTCAATGAGCAGTTCTTC. Translating it yields CASSLVGTRLLNEQFF.

As to this clonotype: Since a much larger clone is just one base distant, this may be a read error. This chain connects TRBV12-3 or TRBV12-4 to TRBJ2-5; no definite D call. V lost 0 bases, J lost 4 bases, and 6 bases lay in between. The CDR3 has 13 amino acids. Here the CDR3 DNA reads TGTGCCAGCAGTTTAGCGGCAGCAGAGACCCAGTACTTC. This sequence encodes CASSLAAAETQYF.

Only a few counts were recorded for this clonotype. J is TRBJ2-1 and V is TRBV2; D may correspond to TRBD1 or TRBD2 (5 bases each). V lost 6 bases, J lost 0 bases, and 18 bases lay in between. The CDR3 is 17 residues long. Germline V gene sequence: CDR1 SNHLY, CDR2 FYNNEI. This CDR3 is CASRLRGRIISYNEQFF. As DNA, the CDR3 is TGTGCCAGCAGGCTCCGGGGCCGGATAATCTCCTACAATGAGCAGTTCTTC.

This clonotype was counted only a few times. The chain links TRBV5-1 to TRBJ2-3, with TRBD1 identical over 11 bases. Germline CDR1 is SGHRS and CDR2 is YFSETQ. The CDR3 sequence is 15 residues long. Germline trimming cut 4 bases from V and 4 bases from J; bases unmatched to any gene: 5. The CDR3 protein is CASSNRDRGSDTQYF. The DNA for the CDR3 is TGCGCCAGCAGCAACCGGGACAGGGGGTCAGATACGCAGTATTTT. The complete variable domain, with remaining parts taken from reference TRBV5-1 and TRBJ2-3, reads KAGVTQTPRYLIKTRGQQVTLSCSPISGHRSVSWYQQTPGQGLQFLFEYFSETQRNKGNFPGRFSGRQFSNSRSEMNVSTLELGDSALYLCASSNRDRGSDTQYFGPGTRLTVL.

In its sample, this clonotype was seen a few times. This chain joins TRBV20-1 and TRBJ2-1; the match to TRBD2 covers 7 bases. V lost 3 bases to trimming and J lost 7 bases; unmatched junction nucleotides: 6. The CDR3 covers 13 residues. CDR1 and CDR2 from the germline V gene are DFQATT and SNEGSKA (reference sequence). CDR3 DNA sequence: TGCAGTGCTAGCGGCGGGGGTTGGAATGAGCAGTTCTTC. It encodes CSASGGGWNEQFF.

This clonotype was detected only a few times. CDR3 residues: CASSASGRGSNEQFF. For the CDR3, the DNA is TGTGCCAGCAGCGCAAGCGGGAGGGGGTCCAATGAGCAGTTCTTC. The chain combines TRBV7-3 with TRBJ2-1; 10 nucleotides line up with TRBD2. CDR1 and CDR2 (germline): SGHTA, FQGTGA. The CDR3 consists of 15 residues. Germline trimming cut 5 bases from V and 6 bases from J; bases unmatched to any gene: 7.

This clonotype turned up a few times. The genes are TRBV12-3 or TRBV12-4 and TRBJ2-1, with 11 bases identical to TRBD2. The CDR3 is 15 amino acids. J was trimmed by 7 bases and V by 5 bases; bases with no gene match: 7. The CDR3 region is CASSPTSGSGNEQFF. DNA for the CDR3: TGTGCCAGCAGTCCTACTAGCGGGAGCGGTAATGAGCAGTTCTTC.